Sequencing of this T cell receptor beta chain was carried out in a study of cytomegalovirus exposure and HLA in healthy donors. Study-wide results and caveats: An analysis that came later showed most CMV-associated TCR beta chains appearing HLA-restricted.

This clone was picked up a small number of times. What it recognizes is unknown. CDR1 is SGHRS and CDR2 is YFSETQ in the germline V gene. This CDR3 has 14 residues. The ends lost 4 bases at V and 6 bases at J; junction bases unmatched: 6. At the time of sampling, donors were nominally healthy, though unrecorded immune exposures were likely. In the PCR, 60 Vbeta and 13 Jbeta primers were used. Here immunoSEQ multiplex PCR was the method, and the copy in TCRdb shows in-frame clones only, minus some. The table records around 150,000 clones, about 60% of them present only once. The sequence came from a woman aged 55-70 years in good health and CMV-seropositive. The sequencing sample was made of PBMCs. J is TRBJ2-3 and V is TRBV5-1; TRBD1 aligns across 9 bases. For the CDR3, the DNA is TGCGCCAGCAGCCAACAGGGGGCGCGGGATACGCAGTATTTT. Its translation: CASSQQGARDTQYF.